The 15 T cell receptor beta chains listed next were all sequenced from one sample in a study of graft-versus-host responses after intestinal transplantation. No cognate antigen is known for these TCRs. Method: immunoSEQ multiplex PCR; TCRdb's copy keeps in-frame clones and lacks some. Of about 88,000 clones listed, about 90% are singletons. Material: unstimulated CD4+ T cells sorted from spleen or lymph node cells, obtained before intestinal transplant. The receptors shown here come from a human donor who received an intestinal transplant.

The chain recombines TRBV19 with TRBJ1-6, with 7 bases fitting TRBD1. V was clipped by 9 bases and J by 2 bases; unmatched bases: 4. The CDR3 totals 14 residues. The V gene's germline CDR1 is LNHDA and CDR2 SQIVND (reference sequence). CDR3 residues: CASGTDPYNSPLHF. CDR3 coding DNA: TGTGCCAGCGGGACAGATCCCTATAATTCACCCCTCCACTTT.

The chain employs TRBV6-5 and TRBJ2-1; 8 nucleotides align to TRBD1. The V segment lost 5 bases and the J segment 2 bases; nucleotides outside the gene matches: 5. The CDR3 covers 15 residues. Germline CDR1 and CDR2: MNHEY and SVGAGI. The CDR3 reads CASSKQGVPYNEQFF. The CDR3 DNA reads TGTGCCAGCAGTAAACAGGGGGTTCCCTACAATGAGCAGTTCTTC.

V is TRBV7-9 and J is TRBJ1-6; D is possibly TRBD1 (6 bases). The CDR3 has 15 residues. V lost 5 bases to trimming and J lost 7 bases, with 15 bases between them. The germline CDR1 and CDR2 sequences are SEHNR and FQNEAQ (reference sequence). The CDR3 bases are TGTGCCAGCAGCCCCTCCGGGACAACCAATTCACCCCTCCACTTT. This codes for CASSPSGTTNSPLHF.

The chain couples TRBV7-6 to TRBJ1-3, with TRBD1 matching 7 bases. Germline-derived CDR1 and CDR2 are SGHVS and FNYEAQ. CDR3 length: 14 amino acids. With V trimmed by 0 bases and J by 4 bases, 0 bases remained unmatched. The CDR3 is CASSLAGGGNTIYF. The CDR3 nucleotides read TGTGCCAGCAGCTTAGCAGGGGGCGGAAACACCATATATTTT.

Notes on this clone: One junction end does not reproduce the germline sequence, and a read error may be involved. The gene calls are TRBV12-5 and TRBJ2-1; 9 bases agree with TRBD1. Germline CDR1 LGHNT, CDR2 FRNRAP. The CDR3 has 15 residues. CDR3 nucleotide sequence: TGTGCTAGTGCCCGAGGGGACAGGGTCTACGATGAGCAGTTCTTC. Encoded protein: CASARGDRVYDEQFF.

This clone showed up just once. As DNA, the CDR3 is TGCGCCAGCAGCGGGCCGGGACAGGGTACTGAAGCTTTCTTT. Amino acids: CASSGPGQGTEAFF. V usage is TRBV5-1 and J usage is TRBJ1-1; 9 nucleotides align to TRBD1. CDR1 SGHRS and CDR2 YFSETQ come from the germline V gene. The CDR3 contains 14 residues. The junction had 6 bases not matched to a gene; V was cut back by 4 bases and J by 5 bases.

V and J are TRBV15 and TRBJ2-3, with 11 bases identical to TRBD2. Germline V gene sequence: CDR1 LNHNV, CDR2 YYDKDF (reference sequence). With 1 base clipped from V and 2 bases from J, the junction kept 11 bases outside the gene matches. This CDR3 has 19 amino acids. The CDR3 reads CATSRVPSGGKPNTDTQYF. CDR3 bases: TGTGCCACCAGCAGAGTTCCTAGCGGGGGGAAACCCAACACAGATACGCAGTATTTT. Full variable domain (remainder filled in from reference TRBV15 and TRBJ2-3): DAMVIQNPRYQVTQFGKPVTLSCSQTLNHNVMYWYQQKSSQAPKLLFHYYDKDFNNEADTPDNFQSRRPNTSFCFLDIRSPGLGDTAMYLCATSRVPSGGKPNTDTQYFGPGTRLTVL.

The chain uses TRBV6-6 and TRBJ1-2; D perhaps matches TRBD1 (5 bases). V gave up 0 bases and J gave up 5 bases, with 10 bases separating them. Germline CDR1 and CDR2: MNHNY and SVGAGI (reference sequence). The CDR3 runs 14 residues. For the CDR3, the DNA is TGTGCCAGCAGTTACTCGACAGCCTTTTATGGCTACACCTTC. Protein: CASSYSTAFYGYTF.

The rearrangement joins TRBV5-1 to TRBJ1-1; maybe TRBD1 (5 bases). Germline loops: CDR1 SGHRS, CDR2 YFSETQ. The CDR3 length is 16 residues. V dropped 3 bases and J dropped 1 base, with 16 bases sitting between them. CDR3 loop: CASSYRVGGTNTEAFF. In DNA form, the CDR3 reads TGCGCCAGCAGCTATCGGGTCGGGGGGACGAACACTGAAGCTTTCTTT.

The chain links TRBV6-4 to TRBJ1-4; 7 nucleotides match TRBD1. Germline CDR1 is MRHNA and CDR2 is SNTAGT. This CDR3 contains 15 residues. J lost 0 bases, V lost 6 bases, and 4 bases had no gene match. CDR3 sequence reads: CASSPGTATNEKLFF. The CDR3 nucleotides are TGTGCCAGCAGCCCCGGGACAGCAACTAATGAAAAACTGTTTTTT.

The chain is built from TRBV10-3 and TRBJ2-2; D perhaps matches TRBD1 (5 bases). CDR1 and CDR2 from the germline V gene are ENHRY and SYGVKD. This CDR3 has 15 amino acids. Trimming shortened V by 7 bases and J by 1 base, and 13 bases separated the two germline ends. In nucleotides, the CDR3 is TGTGCCATCAATCAGGGTGGGGTGAACACCGGGGAGCTGTTTTTT. As protein: CAINQGGVNTGELFF.

V usage is TRBV5-4 and J usage is TRBJ1-1; 7 bases match TRBD1. After removal of 4 bases from V and 0 bases from J, the junction contained 3 bases not matched to a gene. Germline CDR1 reads SGHNT; CDR2 reads YYREEE (reference sequence). This CDR3 region has 14 residues. This chain's CDR3 is CASSVGQMNTEAFF. The CDR3, as DNA: TGTGCCAGCAGCGTGGGACAGATGAACACTGAAGCTTTCTTT.

The chain is built from TRBV19 and TRBJ1-2, with 8 bases identical to TRBD1. J lost 4 bases, V lost 5 bases, and 9 bases had no gene match. Per germline, CDR1 LNHDA and CDR2 SQIVND (reference sequence). This CDR3 spans 15 amino acids. Here the CDR3 reads CASSPTGGGIYGYTF. CDR3 DNA sequence: TGTGCCAGTAGTCCTACAGGGGGTGGGATCTATGGCTACACCTTC.

The chain is built from TRBV4-1 and TRBJ1-3; no firm D call. This CDR3 contains 17 residues. In germline, CDR1 is MGHRA, CDR2 YSYEKL. Deletions cut 0 bases from V and 4 bases from J, with 16 bases between. The CDR3 DNA sequence: TGCGCCAGCAGCCAAGAGGCTCGCCCCGCCGGGGGAAACACCATATATTTT. Its protein product is CASSQEARPAGGNTIYF.

The chain joins TRBV5-1 to TRBJ2-7; TRBD2 is a possible D gene (6 bases). Germline V gene data show CDR1 as SGHRS and CDR2 as YFSETQ. The CDR3 runs 14 residues. With 1 base removed from V and 7 bases from J, the gap between germline ends came to 15 bases. The CDR3 loop is CASSLFRGRGEQYF. The CDR3 DNA reads TGCGCCAGCAGCTTGTTTCGCGGCCGGGGGGAGCAGTACTTC. Using reference TRBV5-1 and TRBJ2-7 for the parts outside the CDR3, the full variable domain is KAGVTQTPRYLIKTRGQQVTLSCSPISGHRSVSWYQQTPGQGLQFLFEYFSETQRNKGNFPGRFSGRQFSNSRSEMNVSTLELGDSALYLCASSLFRGRGEQYFGPGTRLTVT.